Below, 28 T cell receptor beta chains from the same sample are listed, as sequenced in a study of blood T cell repertoires in COVID-19. The protocol was immunoSEQ multiplex PCR, while the TCRdb copy is restricted to in-frame clones and leaves out a portion. The sample contains around 130,000 clones, roughly nine tenths of which appear only once. The sequenced sample was peripheral blood. These receptors came from a man between 60 and 75 years old with COVID-19, enrolled during active disease.

The V gene is TRBV27, the J gene TRBJ1-5; tentatively, D is TRBD1 (6 bases). From germline, CDR1 is MNHEY and CDR2 SMNVEV (reference sequence). There are 13 residues in the CDR3. Trimming cost V 6 bases and J 4 bases, with 10 bases left between them. This CDR3 reads CASRTGLNQPQHF. CDR3 nucleotides: TGTGCCAGCAGGACAGGATTAAATCAGCCCCAGCATTTT.

The rearrangement uses TRBV9 and TRBJ2-5; 9 bases fit TRBD2. Unmatched junction bases numbered 6, after V lost 2 bases and J lost 4 bases. The CDR3 is 15 amino acids. Germline V gene sequence: CDR1 SGDLS, CDR2 YYNGEE. CDR3 DNA sequence: TGTGCCAGCAGCGTGGGACTAGCCGGACCAGAGACCCAGTACTTC. Its protein is CASSVGLAGPETQYF.

The chain combines TRBV2 with TRBJ1-1; D unresolved. V lost 1 base and J lost 7, with 10 bases in between. This CDR3 comprises 13 residues. CDR1 SNHLY and CDR2 FYNNEI come from the germline V gene. CDR3 nucleotide sequence: TGTGCCAGCAGTGAAGGGGGAGGGAGTGAAGCTTTCTTT. This gives the protein CASSEGGGSEAFF. Looking up the rest from reference TRBV2 and TRBJ1-1 gives the full variable domain: EPEVTQTPSHQVTQMGQEVILRCVPISNHLYFYWYRQILGQKVEFLVSFYNNEISEKSEIFDDQFSVERPDGSNFTLKIRSTKLEDSAMYFCASSEGGGSEAFFGQGTRLTVV.

The chain joins TRBV9 to TRBJ1-2; 7 positions match TRBD1. The V gene's germline CDR1 is SGDLS and CDR2 YYNGEE. The V and J ends lost 5 bases and 7 bases, in that order; junction bases with no gene match: 8. This CDR3 is built from 13 residues. In DNA, the CDR3 is TGTGCCAGCAGTGAAGGACAGGAGGGTGGCTACACCTTC. Translated: CASSEGQEGGYTF.

The chain recombines TRBV28 with TRBJ2-2; 8 bases are a match to TRBD2. From germline, CDR1 is MDHEN and CDR2 SYDVKM. CDR3 length: 15 residues. The trim removed 2 bases at V and 1 base at J, leaving 0 bases unmatched. In nucleotides, the CDR3 is TGTGCCAGCAGTTTAACTAGCGGGAACACCGGGGAGCTGTTTTTT. It specifies CASSLTSGNTGELFF. The whole variable domain, remainder taken from reference TRBV28 and TRBJ2-2, is DVKVTQSSRYLVKRTGEKVFLECVQDMDHENMFWYRQDPGLGLRLIYFSYDVKMKEKGDIPEGYSVSREKKERFSLILESASTNQTSMYLCASSLTSGNTGELFFGEGSRLTVL.

The V gene is TRBV2, the J gene TRBJ2-7; 8 nucleotides align to TRBD2. This CDR3 is built from 14 residues. V lost 6 bases to trimming and J lost 2 bases; unmatched junction nucleotides: 6. The germline gives CDR1 SNHLY, CDR2 FYNNEI. This CDR3 is CASRVTGGAYEQYF. The CDR3 DNA reads TGTGCCAGCAGGGTAACGGGAGGGGCCTACGAGCAGTACTTC.

V and J are TRBV7-6 and TRBJ2-7; 11 bases align to TRBD2. In germline, CDR1 is SGHVS, CDR2 FNYEAQ. The CDR3 consists of 16 residues. V shed 1 base, J shed 6 bases, and the junction held 8 bases outside the gene matches. The CDR3 DNA reads TGTGCCAGCAGCTTAGGGGTAGCGGGAGGGCCGGCCGAGCAGTACTTC. Translation: CASSLGVAGGPAEQYF.

This sequence joins TRBV29-1 and TRBJ2-3, with D maybe TRBD2 (5 bases). V was trimmed by 0 bases and J by 1 base, leaving 11 bases between them. The CDR3 extends over 15 amino acids. Germline-derived CDR1 and CDR2 are SQVTM and ANQGSEA. CDR3 residues: CSVEEGPRGTDTQYF. In DNA, the CDR3 is TGCAGCGTTGAAGAAGGTCCGCGGGGCACAGATACGCAGTATTTT.

The rearrangement links TRBV19 to TRBJ2-7; the match to TRBD1 covers 10 bases. The V segment lost 9 bases and the J segment 4 bases; nucleotides outside the gene matches: 6. Looked up from germline, CDR1 is LNHDA and CDR2 is SQIVND (reference sequence). The CDR3 has 13 amino acids. For the CDR3, the DNA is TGTGCCAGCACGACAGGGGGCGGATACGAGCAGTACTTC. Protein: CASTTGGGYEQYF.

This sequence joins TRBV24-1 and TRBJ2-7; 7 bases are a match to TRBD1. Germline-derived CDR1 and CDR2 are KGHDR and SFDVKD. J gave up 3 bases and V 3 bases, and 4 bases lay outside the gene matches. The CDR3 consists of 14 residues. The CDR3 loop is CATSDPSGGYEQYF. The CDR3 nucleotides are TGTGCCACCAGTGATCCCTCAGGGGGCTACGAGCAGTACTTC.

V and J are TRBV4-2 and TRBJ2-1; possible D gene TRBD2, 6 bases. V was shortened by 4 bases and J by 5 bases, with 15 bases between the two germline ends. Germline V gene lookup returns CDR1 LGHNA and CDR2 YNFKEQ. There are 15 residues in the CDR3. The CDR3 DNA is TGTGCCAGCAGCCTTTCCCGGGACTTACACAATGAGCAGTTCTTC. Amino acids: CASSLSRDLHNEQFF.

J is TRBJ2-1 and V is TRBV6-5, with D perhaps matching TRBD2 (6 bases). Trimming took off 5 bases at V and 5 bases at J, with 13 bases between the two ends. CDR1 and CDR2 (germline): MNHEY, SVGAGI. The length of the CDR3 is 14 residues. DNA for the CDR3: TGTGCCAGCAGTCAAAGCGGGCCAAACAATGAGCAGTTCTTC. Residues: CASSQSGPNNEQFF.

The V gene is TRBV18, the J gene TRBJ1-1, with TRBD1 identical over 7 bases. The junction had 4 bases not matched to a gene; V was cut back by 3 bases and J by 0 bases. This CDR3 contains 15 residues. Germline-derived CDR1 and CDR2 are KGHSH and LQKENI. This chain's CDR3 is CASSPSTGLNTEAFF. The CDR3 region has the DNA TGTGCCAGCTCACCTTCGACAGGGTTGAACACTGAAGCTTTCTTT. The full variable domain, completed using reference TRBV18 and TRBJ1-1, is NAGVMQNPRHLVRRRGQEARLRCSPMKGHSHVYWYRQLPEEGLKFMVYLQKENIIDESGMPKERFSAEFPKEGPSILRIQQVVRGDSAAYFCASSPSTGLNTEAFFGQGTRLTVV.

This chain uses TRBV28 with TRBJ2-5; possibly TRBD1 for D (6 bases). Deletions cut 4 bases from V and 0 bases from J, with 12 bases between. Germline CDR1 MDHEN, CDR2 SYDVKM. The CDR3 length is 15 residues. The DNA of the CDR3 is TGTGCCAGCAGTTCAGGGGCTACCAACCAAGAGACCCAGTACTTC. Residues: CASSSGATNQETQYF.

For the CDR3, the DNA is TGTGCCAGCAGCCAAGGACAGGGATTGACAGATACGCAGTATTTT. Translated: CASSQGQGLTDTQYF. The J gene is TRBJ2-3, the V gene TRBV5-4, with TRBD1 identical over 8 bases. The CDR3 totals 15 residues. Germline CDR1 reads SGHNT; CDR2 reads YYREEE (reference sequence). The V and J ends lost 4 bases and 3 bases, in that order; junction bases with no gene match: 7.

In its sample, this clone was seen once. The gene calls are TRBV9 and TRBJ1-2; 9 nucleotides line up with TRBD1. The V gene's germline CDR1 is SGDLS and CDR2 YYNGEE. Trimming took 6 bases from V and 3 from J; bases not matched to a gene: 6. The CDR3 is 14 residues long. The DNA of the CDR3 is TGTGCCAGCACAAAGACAGGGGGGCACTATGGCTACACCTTC. Translation: CASTKTGGHYGYTF. Using reference TRBV9 and TRBJ1-2 for the parts outside the CDR3, the full variable domain is DSGVTQTPKHLITATGQRVTLRCSPRSGDLSVYWYQQSLDQGLQFLIQYYNGEERAKGNILERFSAQQFPDLHSELNLSSLELGDSALYFCASTKTGGHYGYTFGSGTRLTVV.

The CDR3, as DNA: TGCAGCGTTGCTGGGGCGGGAGTTAGAGAGCAGTTCTTC. This encodes CSVAGAGVREQFF. This chain connects TRBV29-1 to TRBJ2-1, with 7 bases identical to TRBD2. The CDR3 contains 13 residues. Trimming took 4 bases from V and 10 from J; bases not matched to a gene: 10. The germline V gene has CDR1 SQVTM and CDR2 ANQGSEA.

This clone is labeled as medium-sized. The chain carries TRBV19 and TRBJ1-5; the match to TRBD1 covers 7 bases. Per germline, CDR1 LNHDA and CDR2 SQIVND (reference sequence). The CDR3 sequence is 15 residues long. Unmatched junction bases numbered 13, after V lost 10 bases and J lost 4 bases. The CDR3 spells CATRDSVPINQPQHF. The CDR3 nucleotides read TGTGCCACCCGGGACAGTGTTCCCATAAATCAGCCCCAGCATTTT.

The chain's CDR3 is CASSLLGGANVLTF. The CDR3 bases are TGTGCCAGCAGTTTATTGGGCGGGGCCAACGTCCTGACTTTC. The chain links TRBV28 to TRBJ2-6, with D unclear. Per the germline V gene, CDR1 is MDHEN and CDR2 is SYDVKM. The CDR3 consists of 14 residues. Trimming stripped 1 base from V and 4 bases from J, with 5 bases between.

The chain recombines TRBV5-4 with TRBJ2-7; D is possibly TRBD1 (5 bases). Germline CDR1 and CDR2: SGHNT and YYREEE (reference sequence). V was shortened by 0 bases and J by 3 bases, with 7 bases between the two germline ends. The CDR3 runs to 13 residues. The CDR3: CASSLGQSYEQYF. The CDR3 nucleotides read TGTGCCAGCAGCTTGGGACAGAGCTACGAGCAGTACTTC.

The chain has TRBV24-1 and TRBJ1-3; no clear D. V gave up 3 bases and J gave up 0 bases, with 8 bases separating them. Per the germline V gene, CDR1 is KGHDR and CDR2 is SFDVKD. This CDR3 region has 15 residues. The CDR3 here is CATSDPGSSGNTIYF. As DNA, the CDR3 is TGTGCCACCAGTGATCCCGGGTCCTCTGGAAACACCATATATTTT.

This chain links TRBV5-8 with TRBJ2-1, with 7 bases fitting TRBD2. CDR1 SGHTS and CDR2 YDEGEE come from the germline V gene. Trimming at V came to 1 base and at J to 12 bases, leaving 7 bases not matched to a gene. This CDR3 contains 13 residues. The CDR3 reads CASSLLTSSWQFF. CDR3 DNA sequence: TGTGCCAGCAGCTTGTTGACTAGCTCGTGGCAGTTCTTC.

CDR3 sequence: CASSWEPTANTEAFF. The CDR3 coding sequence is TGTGCCAGCAGCTGGGAACCGACAGCGAACACTGAAGCTTTCTTT. The chain combines TRBV5-5 with TRBJ1-1, with D perhaps matching TRBD1 (5 bases). There are 15 residues in the CDR3. V lost 3 bases and J 1 base, leaving 13 bases between the germline ends. Germline-derived CDR1 and CDR2 are SGHKS and YYEKEE (reference sequence).

The chain recombines TRBV5-1 with TRBJ2-2; 13 bases agree with TRBD2. This CDR3 has 16 residues. Germline V gene sequence: CDR1 SGHRS, CDR2 YFSETQ. With 1 base clipped from V and 6 bases from J, the junction kept 3 bases outside the gene matches. CDR3 sequence (DNA): TGCGCCAGCAGCTTGACTAGCGGGAGGGCCCCCGGGGAGCTGTTTTTT. It specifies CASSLTSGRAPGELFF.

This chain uses TRBV11-2 with TRBJ2-7; 11 nucleotides line up with TRBD1. V shed 5 bases and J 6 bases; nucleotides not matched to a gene: 6. This CDR3 is built from 14 residues. Germline V gene data show CDR1 as SGHAT and CDR2 as FQNNGV. The CDR3 DNA follows: TGTGCCAGCAGCCAAAGCGGGACAGGGGGCGAGCAGTACTTC. This codes for CASSQSGTGGEQYF.

This chain uses TRBV6-4 with TRBJ2-1; 8 bases map to TRBD2. V was pared by 6 bases and J by 7 bases, with 5 bases of the junction left unmatched. Germline V gene sequence: CDR1 MRHNA, CDR2 SNTAGT. The CDR3 runs 13 residues. CDR3 region: CASRPAGVNEQFF. In DNA, the CDR3 is TGTGCCAGCAGGCCAGCGGGAGTAAATGAGCAGTTCTTC.

V and J are TRBV30 and TRBJ1-4; D might be TRBD1 (6 bases). CDR3 size: 17 residues. Trimming shortened V by 0 bases and J by 6 bases, and 20 bases separated the two germline ends. The V gene's germline CDR1 is GTSNPN and CDR2 SVGIG (reference sequence). CDR3 amino acids: CAWSVPEVNRVYEKLFF. The CDR3 bases are TGTGCCTGGAGTGTACCGGAAGTGAACAGGGTTTATGAAAAACTGTTTTTT.

This chain connects TRBV7-8 to TRBJ2-1; TRBD2 matches 9 bases. Germline V gives CDR1 SGHVS, CDR2 FQNEAQ. The junction had 7 bases not matched to a gene; V was cut back by 4 bases and J by 6 bases. The CDR3 spans 15 residues. CDR3 nucleotides: TGTGCCAGCAGCTCGCGGGAGGGCTCCGCCAATGAGCAGTTCTTC. It translates to CASSSREGSANEQFF.